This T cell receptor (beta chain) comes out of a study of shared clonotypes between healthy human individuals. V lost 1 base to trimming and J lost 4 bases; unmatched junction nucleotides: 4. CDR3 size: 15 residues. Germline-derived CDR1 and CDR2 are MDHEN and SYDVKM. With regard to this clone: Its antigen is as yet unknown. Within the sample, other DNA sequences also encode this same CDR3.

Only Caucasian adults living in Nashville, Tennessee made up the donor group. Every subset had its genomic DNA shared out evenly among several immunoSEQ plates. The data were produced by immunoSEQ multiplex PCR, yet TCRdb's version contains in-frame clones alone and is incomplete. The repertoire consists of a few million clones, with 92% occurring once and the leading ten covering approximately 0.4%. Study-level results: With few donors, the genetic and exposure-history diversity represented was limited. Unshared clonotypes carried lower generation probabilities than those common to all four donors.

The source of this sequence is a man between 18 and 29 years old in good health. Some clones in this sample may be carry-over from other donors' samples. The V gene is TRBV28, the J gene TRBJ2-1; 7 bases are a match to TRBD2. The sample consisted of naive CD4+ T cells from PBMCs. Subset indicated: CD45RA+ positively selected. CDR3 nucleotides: TGTGCCAGCAGTTTATCGGGAGCGGGGTACAATGAGCAGTTCTTC. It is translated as CASSLSGAGYNEQFF. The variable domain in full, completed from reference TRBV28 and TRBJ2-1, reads DVKVTQSSRYLVKRTGEKVFLECVQDMDHENMFWYRQDPGLGLRLIYFSYDVKMKEKGDIPEGYSVSREKKERFSLILESASTNQTSMYLCASSLSGAGYNEQFFGPGTRLTVL.